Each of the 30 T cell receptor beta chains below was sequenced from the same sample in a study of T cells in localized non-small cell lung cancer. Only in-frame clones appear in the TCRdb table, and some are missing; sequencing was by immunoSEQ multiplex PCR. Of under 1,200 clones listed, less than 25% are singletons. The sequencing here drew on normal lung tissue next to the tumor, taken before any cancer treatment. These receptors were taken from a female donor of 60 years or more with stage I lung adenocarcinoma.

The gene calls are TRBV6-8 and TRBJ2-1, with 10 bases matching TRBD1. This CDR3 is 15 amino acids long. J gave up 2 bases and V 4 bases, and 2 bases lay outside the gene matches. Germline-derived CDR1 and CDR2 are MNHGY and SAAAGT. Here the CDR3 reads CASSSGTGAYNEQFF. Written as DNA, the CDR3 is TGTGCCAGCAGTTCCGGGACAGGGGCCTACAATGAGCAGTTCTTC.

CDR3 in DNA: TGTGCCAGCAGCCTTGGTGCAGCCCAGGAAGCTTTCTTT. Translated, it gives CASSLGAAQEAFF. This chain links TRBV9 with TRBJ1-1; no firm D call. V dropped 4 bases and J dropped 8 bases, with 15 bases sitting between them. This CDR3 region has 13 residues. Germline assignment: CDR1 SGDLS and CDR2 YYNGEE.

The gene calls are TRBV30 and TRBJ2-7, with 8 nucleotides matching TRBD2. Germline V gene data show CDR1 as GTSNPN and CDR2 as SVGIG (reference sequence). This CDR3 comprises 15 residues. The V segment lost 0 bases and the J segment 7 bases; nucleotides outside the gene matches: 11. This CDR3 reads CAWSVSGLVLLEQYF. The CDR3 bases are TGTGCCTGGAGTGTTTCGGGACTAGTCCTCCTAGAGCAGTACTTC. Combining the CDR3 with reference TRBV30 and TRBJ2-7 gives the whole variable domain SQTIHQWPATLVQPVGSPLSLECTVEGTSNPNLYWYRQAAGRGLQLLFYSVGIGQISSEVPQNLSASRPQDRQFILSSKKLLLSDSGFYLCAWSVSGLVLLEQYFGPGTRLTVT.

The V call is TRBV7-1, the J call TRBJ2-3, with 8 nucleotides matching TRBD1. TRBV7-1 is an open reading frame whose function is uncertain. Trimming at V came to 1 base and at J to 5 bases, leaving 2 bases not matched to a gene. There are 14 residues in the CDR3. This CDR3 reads CASSSGQGIDTQYF. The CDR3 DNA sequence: TGTGCCAGCAGCTCAGGACAGGGGATAGATACGCAGTATTTT.

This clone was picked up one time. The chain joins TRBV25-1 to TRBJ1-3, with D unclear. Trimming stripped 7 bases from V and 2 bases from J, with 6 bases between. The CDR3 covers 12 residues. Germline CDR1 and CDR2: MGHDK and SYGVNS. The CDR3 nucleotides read TGTGCCAGCACTGATCCTGGAAACACCATATATTTT. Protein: CASTDPGNTIYF. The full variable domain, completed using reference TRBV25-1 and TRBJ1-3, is EADIYQTPRYLVIGTGKKITLECSQTMGHDKMYWYQQDPGMELHLIHYSYGVNSTEKGDLSSESTVSRIRTEHFPLTLESARPSHTSQYLCASTDPGNTIYFGEGSWLTVV.

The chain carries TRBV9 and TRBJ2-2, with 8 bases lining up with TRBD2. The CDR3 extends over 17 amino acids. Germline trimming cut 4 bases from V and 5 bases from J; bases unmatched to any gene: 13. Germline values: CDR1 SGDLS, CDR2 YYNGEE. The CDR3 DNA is TGTGCCAGCAGCCCTCTAGCGGGTCGAGGGTCAACCGGGGAGCTGTTTTTT. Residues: CASSPLAGRGSTGELFF. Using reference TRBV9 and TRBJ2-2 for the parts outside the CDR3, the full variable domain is DSGVTQTPKHLITATGQRVTLRCSPRSGDLSVYWYQQSLDQGLQFLIQYYNGEERAKGNILERFSAQQFPDLHSELNLSSLELGDSALYFCASSPLAGRGSTGELFFGEGSRLTVL.

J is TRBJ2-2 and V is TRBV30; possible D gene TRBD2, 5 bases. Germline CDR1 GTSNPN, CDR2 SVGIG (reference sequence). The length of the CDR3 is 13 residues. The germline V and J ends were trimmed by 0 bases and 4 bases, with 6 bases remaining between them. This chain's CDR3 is CAWSVGGTGELFF. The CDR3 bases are TGTGCCTGGAGTGTCGGAGGCACCGGGGAGCTGTTTTTT. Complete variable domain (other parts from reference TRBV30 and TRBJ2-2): SQTIHQWPATLVQPVGSPLSLECTVEGTSNPNLYWYRQAAGRGLQLLFYSVGIGQISSEVPQNLSASRPQDRQFILSSKKLLLSDSGFYLCAWSVGGTGELFFGEGSRLTVL.

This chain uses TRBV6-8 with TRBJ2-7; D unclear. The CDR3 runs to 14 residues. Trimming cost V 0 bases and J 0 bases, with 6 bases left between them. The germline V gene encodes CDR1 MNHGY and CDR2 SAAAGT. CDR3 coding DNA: TGTGCCAGCAGTTACTCCGGCAACTCCTACGAGCAGTACTTC. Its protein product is CASSYSGNSYEQYF.

The DNA for the CDR3 is TGCGCCAGCAGTCAATCCAGGAACCGTAGCGGGGGCGCTTCCTACAATGAGCAGTTCTTC. This gives the protein CASSQSRNRSGGASYNEQFF. The chain employs TRBV23-1 and TRBJ2-1, with 9 bases matching TRBD2. TRBV23-1 is noted as an ORF with a role that remains uncertain. Trimming at V came to 0 bases and at J to 1 base, leaving 13 bases not matched to a gene. This CDR3 contains 20 residues.

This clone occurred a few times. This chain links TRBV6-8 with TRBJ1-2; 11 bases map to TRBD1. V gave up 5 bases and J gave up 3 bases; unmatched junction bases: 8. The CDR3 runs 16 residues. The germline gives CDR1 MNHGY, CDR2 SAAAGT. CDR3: CASSDGGQGDYYGYTF. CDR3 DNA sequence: TGTGCCAGCAGTGATGGGGGACAGGGGGACTACTATGGCTACACCTTC.

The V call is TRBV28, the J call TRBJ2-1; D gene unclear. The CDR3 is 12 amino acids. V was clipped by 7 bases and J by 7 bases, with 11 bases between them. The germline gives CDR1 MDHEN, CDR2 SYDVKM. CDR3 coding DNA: TGTGCCAGCACCCCACAAACGAATGAGCAGTTCTTC. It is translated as CASTPQTNEQFF.

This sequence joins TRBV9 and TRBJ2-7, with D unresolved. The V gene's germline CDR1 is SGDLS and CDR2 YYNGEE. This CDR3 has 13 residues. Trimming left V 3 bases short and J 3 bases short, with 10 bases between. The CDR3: CASSDPGNYEQYF. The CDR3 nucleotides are TGTGCCAGCAGCGACCCAGGAAACTACGAGCAGTACTTC.

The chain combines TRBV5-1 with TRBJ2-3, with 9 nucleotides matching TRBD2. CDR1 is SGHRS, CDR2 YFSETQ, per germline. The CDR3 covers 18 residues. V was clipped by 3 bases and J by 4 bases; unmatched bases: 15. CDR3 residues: CASSSGTSSRSGADTQYF. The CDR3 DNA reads TGCGCCAGCAGCTCCGGGACTAGCTCCCGCTCGGGCGCAGATACGCAGTATTTT.

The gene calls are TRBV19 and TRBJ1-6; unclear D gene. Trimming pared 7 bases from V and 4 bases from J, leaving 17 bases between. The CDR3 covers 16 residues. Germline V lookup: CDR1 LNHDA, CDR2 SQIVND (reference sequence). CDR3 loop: CASKTERLSYNSPLHF. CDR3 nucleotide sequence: TGTGCCAGTAAAACAGAACGTCTCTCTTATAATTCACCCCTCCACTTT.

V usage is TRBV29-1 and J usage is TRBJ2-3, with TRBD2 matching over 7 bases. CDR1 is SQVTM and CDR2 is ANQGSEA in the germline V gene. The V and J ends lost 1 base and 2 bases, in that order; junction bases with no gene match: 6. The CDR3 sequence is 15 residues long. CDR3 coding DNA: TGCAGCGTTGAAGGGGAGGGAGCGGACACAGATACGCAGTATTTT. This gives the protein CSVEGEGADTDTQYF.

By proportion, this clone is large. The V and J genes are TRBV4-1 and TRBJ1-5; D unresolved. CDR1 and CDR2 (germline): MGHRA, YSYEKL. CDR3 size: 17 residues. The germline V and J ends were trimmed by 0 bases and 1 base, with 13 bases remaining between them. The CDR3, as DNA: TGCGCCAGCAGCCAAGATTGGTCGGGATCGAGCAATCAGCCCCAGCATTTT. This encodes CASSQDWSGSSNQPQHF.

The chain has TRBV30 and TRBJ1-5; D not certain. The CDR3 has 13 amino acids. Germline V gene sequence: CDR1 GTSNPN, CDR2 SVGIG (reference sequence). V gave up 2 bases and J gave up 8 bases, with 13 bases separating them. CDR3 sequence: CAWSRGGLEPQHF. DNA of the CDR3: TGTGCCTGGAGTAGAGGTGGTTTGGAGCCCCAGCATTTT.

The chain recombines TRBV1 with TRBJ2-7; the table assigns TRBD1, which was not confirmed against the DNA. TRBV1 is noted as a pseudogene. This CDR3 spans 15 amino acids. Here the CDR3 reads CASSPSGTGDYEQYF. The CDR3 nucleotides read TGCGCCAGCAGCCCGTCCGGGACAGGAGACTACGAGCAGTACTTC.

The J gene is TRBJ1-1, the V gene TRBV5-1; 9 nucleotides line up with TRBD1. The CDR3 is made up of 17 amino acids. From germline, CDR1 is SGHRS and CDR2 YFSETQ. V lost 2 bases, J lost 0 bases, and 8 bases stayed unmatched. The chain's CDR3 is CASSLTGTGSLNTEAFF. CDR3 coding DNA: TGCGCCAGCAGCTTAACCGGGACAGGGAGTCTGAACACTGAAGCTTTCTTT.

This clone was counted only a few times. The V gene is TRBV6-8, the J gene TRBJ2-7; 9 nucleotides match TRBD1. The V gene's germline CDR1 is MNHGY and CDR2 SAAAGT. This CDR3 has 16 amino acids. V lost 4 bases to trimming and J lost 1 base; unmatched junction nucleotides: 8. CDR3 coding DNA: TGTGCCAGCAGTTTAATTCCGGGACAGGGATCCTACGAGCAGTACTTC. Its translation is CASSLIPGQGSYEQYF.

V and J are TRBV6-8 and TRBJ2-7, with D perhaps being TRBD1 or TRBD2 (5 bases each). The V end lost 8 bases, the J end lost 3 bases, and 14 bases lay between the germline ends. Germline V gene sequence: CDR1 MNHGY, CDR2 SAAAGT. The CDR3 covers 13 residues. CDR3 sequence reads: CASLSGANYEQYF. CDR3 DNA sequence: TGTGCCAGCCTTTCCGGGGCCAACTACGAGCAGTACTTC.

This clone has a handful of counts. The CDR3 DNA reads as TGTGCCAGCAGCGTAGAGCCAGTTAGTAATTCACCCCTCCACTTT. Protein sequence: CASSVEPVSNSPLHF. This chain links TRBV9 with TRBJ1-6, with unresolved D. The CDR3 has 15 residues. The ends were cut back, 0 bases at V and 6 bases at J, with 10 bases in the middle. The germline gives CDR1 SGDLS, CDR2 YYNGEE.

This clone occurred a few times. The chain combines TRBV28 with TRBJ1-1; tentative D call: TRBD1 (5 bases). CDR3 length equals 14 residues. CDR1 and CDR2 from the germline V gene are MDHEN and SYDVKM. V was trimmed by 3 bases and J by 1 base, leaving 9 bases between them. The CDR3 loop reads CASSFVRGNTEAFF. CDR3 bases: TGTGCCAGCAGTTTCGTAAGGGGGAACACTGAAGCTTTCTTT.

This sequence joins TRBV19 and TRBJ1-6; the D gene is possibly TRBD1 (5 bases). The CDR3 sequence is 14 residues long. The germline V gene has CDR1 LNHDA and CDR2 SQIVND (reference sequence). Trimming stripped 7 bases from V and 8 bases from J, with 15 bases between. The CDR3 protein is CASKERMTDSPLHF. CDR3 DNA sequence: TGTGCCAGTAAGGAGCGAATGACAGATTCACCCCTCCACTTT.

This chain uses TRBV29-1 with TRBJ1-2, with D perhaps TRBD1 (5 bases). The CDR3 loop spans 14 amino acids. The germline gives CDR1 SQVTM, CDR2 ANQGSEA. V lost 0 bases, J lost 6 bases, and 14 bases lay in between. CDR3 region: CSVEDSQVGDGYTF. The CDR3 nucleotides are TGCAGCGTTGAAGATTCGCAGGTGGGGGATGGCTACACCTTC.

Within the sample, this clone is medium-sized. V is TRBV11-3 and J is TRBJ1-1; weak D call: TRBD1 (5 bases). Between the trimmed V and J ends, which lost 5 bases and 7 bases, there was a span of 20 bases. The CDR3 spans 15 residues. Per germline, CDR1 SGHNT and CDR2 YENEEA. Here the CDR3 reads CASSPPGAPGDEAFF. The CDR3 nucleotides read TGTGCCAGCAGCCCCCCCGGGGCGCCGGGAGATGAAGCTTTCTTT.

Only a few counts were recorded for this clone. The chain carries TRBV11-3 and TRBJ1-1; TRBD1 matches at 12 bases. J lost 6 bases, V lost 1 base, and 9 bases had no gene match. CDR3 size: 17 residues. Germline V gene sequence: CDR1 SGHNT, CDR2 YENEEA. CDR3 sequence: CASSLVSAGTGGSEAFF. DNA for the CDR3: TGTGCCAGCAGCTTAGTTAGCGCCGGGACAGGGGGCTCTGAAGCTTTCTTT.

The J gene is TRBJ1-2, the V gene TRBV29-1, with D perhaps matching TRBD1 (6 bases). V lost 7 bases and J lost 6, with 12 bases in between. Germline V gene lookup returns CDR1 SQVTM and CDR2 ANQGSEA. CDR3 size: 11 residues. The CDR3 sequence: CSAVPGDGYTF. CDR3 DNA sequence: TGCAGCGCCGTTCCAGGGGATGGCTACACCTTC.

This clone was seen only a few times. The CDR3 here is CASSSGPSNTGELFF. The DNA of the CDR3 is TGTGCCAGCAGCTCGGGACCGTCGAACACCGGGGAGCTGTTTTTT. The chain couples TRBV11-3 to TRBJ2-2, with D perhaps given as TRBD1 or TRBD2 (5 bases each). V lost 4 bases and J lost 0, with 9 bases in between. The germline V gene has CDR1 SGHNT and CDR2 YENEEA. The length of the CDR3 is 15 residues.

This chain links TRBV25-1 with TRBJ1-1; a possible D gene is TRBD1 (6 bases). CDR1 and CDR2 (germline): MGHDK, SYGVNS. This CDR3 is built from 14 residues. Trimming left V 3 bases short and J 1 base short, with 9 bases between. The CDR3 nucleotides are TGTGCCAGCAGTGAGGGACATAGGAACACTGAAGCTTTCTTT. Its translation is CASSEGHRNTEAFF.